A single sample gave rise to the 25 T cell receptor beta chains below, sequenced in a study of monozygotic twins with cystic fibrosis. Profiled with immunoSEQ multiplex PCR; TCRdb holds only in-frame clones, not every one. Altogether tens of thousands of clones are present, roughly 96% being singletons, with the ten largest covering approximately 2.6%. Sample: blood. These receptors all come from a girl under 10 years old with cystic fibrosis.

The rearrangement uses TRBV6-5 and TRBJ2-7; D call uncertain. The V gene lost 10 bases and the J gene lost 3 bases, with 13 bases spanning the gap. This CDR3 is 12 amino acids long. CDR1 is MNHEY and CDR2 is SVGAGI in the germline V gene. The CDR3 DNA follows: TGTGCCACGTCGAGCCTTCGCTACGAGCAGTACTTC. Translation: CATSSLRYEQYF.

The rearrangement joins TRBV2 to TRBJ2-3; maybe TRBD2 (6 bases). With 6 bases removed from V and 5 bases from J, the gap between germline ends came to 18 bases. The CDR3 spans 15 residues. Per germline, CDR1 SNHLY and CDR2 FYNNEI. The CDR3 sequence is CASSPRDFFIDTQYF. Written as DNA, the CDR3 is TGTGCCAGCAGCCCCCGGGACTTCTTCATAGATACGCAGTATTTT.

The chain uses TRBV6-4 and TRBJ2-5, with TRBD1 matching over 7 bases. Germline V gene data show CDR1 as MRHNA and CDR2 as SNTAGT. The CDR3 is 14 residues long. Trimming removed 6 bases from V and 2 bases from J; junction bases left unmatched: 6. CDR3 bases: TGTGCCAGCAGACCACAGGGGTTTCAAGAGACCCAGTACTTC. Protein product: CASRPQGFQETQYF.

This clone was counted once. The rearrangement joins TRBV4-2 to TRBJ2-1; 8 bases line up with TRBD2. J was trimmed by 3 bases and V by 4 bases; bases with no gene match: 8. This CDR3 region has 16 residues. Germline CDR1 reads LGHNA; CDR2 reads YNFKEQ. This CDR3 reads CASSPTGTSDYNEQFF. CDR3 DNA sequence: TGTGCCAGCAGCCCAACCGGGACTAGTGACTACAATGAGCAGTTCTTC.

The CDR3 bases are TGTGCCAGCAGTGAAATCCCGGGGCCCTACGAGCAGTACTTC. Translating it yields CASSEIPGPYEQYF. The genes are TRBV6-1 and TRBJ2-7, with D perhaps given as TRBD1 or TRBD2 (5 bases each). The V gene's germline CDR1 is MNHNS and CDR2 SASEGT. CDR3 length equals 14 residues. V lost 2 bases to trimming and J lost 2 bases, with 10 bases between them.

The chain is built from TRBV7-3 and TRBJ2-7; TRBD2 aligns across 10 bases. V lost 3 bases, J lost 5 bases, and 7 bases stayed unmatched. The CDR3 sequence is 15 residues long. Germline loops: CDR1 SGHTA, CDR2 FQGTGA. DNA for the CDR3: TGTGCCAGCAGCTTTAGCGGGAGGCCCCAAGACGAGCAGTACTTC. It translates to CASSFSGRPQDEQYF.

The V call is TRBV7-9, the J call TRBJ2-3; D gene ambiguous. Trimming stripped 0 bases from V and 0 bases from J, with 10 bases between. The germline V gene encodes CDR1 SEHNR and CDR2 FQNEAQ (reference sequence). There are 16 residues in the CDR3. CDR3 sequence: CASSLARADSTDTQYF. Here the CDR3 DNA reads TGTGCCAGCAGCTTAGCGCGCGCAGATAGCACAGATACGCAGTATTTT.

This sequence joins TRBV7-3 and TRBJ2-5; tentatively, D is TRBD1 (6 bases). Germline V gene lookup returns CDR1 SGHTA and CDR2 FQGTGA. This CDR3 has 13 amino acids. V dropped 3 bases and J dropped 5 bases, with 10 bases sitting between them. The CDR3 sequence: CASSFGRGETQYF. The CDR3 coding sequence is TGTGCCAGCAGCTTTGGCAGGGGTGAGACCCAGTACTTC.

This chain links TRBV9 with TRBJ2-3; 11 bases are shared with TRBD2. Germline loops: CDR1 SGDLS, CDR2 YYNGEE. Losses at the gene ends were 2 bases for V and 0 bases for J; bases not matched to a gene: 8. The CDR3 sequence is 18 residues long. DNA for the CDR3: TGTGCCAGCAGCGTCGAACTAGCGGGAGCCTCTAGCACAGATACGCAGTATTTT. The encoded protein is CASSVELAGASSTDTQYF.

The sample holds one count of this clone. The CDR3 DNA reads as TGTGCCAGCAGTTTAGGGGGGGCTGGCACAGATACGCAGTATTTT. Protein sequence: CASSLGGAGTDTQYF. V gene TRBV28 combines with J gene TRBJ2-3, with D perhaps matching TRBD2 (7 bases). Trimming removed 2 bases from V and 1 base from J, with 10 bases in between. Germline V gene sequence: CDR1 MDHEN, CDR2 SYDVKM. The CDR3 length is 15 residues.

The J gene is TRBJ2-2, the V gene TRBV28; D unresolved. The CDR3 runs to 15 residues. Trimming left V 7 bases short and J 5 bases short, with 17 bases between. Germline CDR1 reads MDHEN; CDR2 reads SYDVKM. The DNA of the CDR3 is TGTGCCAGCATTAGGGATAGATGGGGAACCGGGGAGCTGTTTTTT. This encodes CASIRDRWGTGELFF.

This clone came up once. This chain uses TRBV27 with TRBJ2-7; D may be TRBD1 (6 bases). The length of the CDR3 is 13 residues. Deletions cut 4 bases from V and 3 bases from J, with 10 bases between. Germline V gives CDR1 MNHEY, CDR2 SMNVEV (reference sequence). DNA for the CDR3: TGTGCCAGCAGTTCACACAGGGTCTACGAGCAGTACTTC. Translation gives CASSSHRVYEQYF.

The J gene is TRBJ2-3, the V gene TRBV9, with D perhaps TRBD1 or TRBD2 (5 bases each). V shed 1 base and J shed 5 bases, with 11 bases lying between them. The length of the CDR3 is 14 residues. Germline V lookup: CDR1 SGDLS, CDR2 YYNGEE. CDR3 nucleotides: TGTGCCAGCAGCGTAACAATTGGGGGAGATACGCAGTATTTT. Residues: CASSVTIGGDTQYF.

The V call is TRBV6-1, the J call TRBJ1-2; D is undetermined. CDR1 and CDR2 (germline): MNHNS, SASEGT. This CDR3 region has 13 residues. The ends were cut back, 4 bases at V and 1 base at J, with 7 bases in the middle. Written as DNA, the CDR3 is TGTGCCAGCAGTGGACGGTTTAACTATGGCTACACCTTC. Translation: CASSGRFNYGYTF.

The chain is built from TRBV19 and TRBJ2-7, with 10 bases identical to TRBD2. This CDR3 spans 16 amino acids. Germline V gene sequence: CDR1 LNHDA, CDR2 SQIVND (reference sequence). J was trimmed by 6 bases and V by 9 bases; bases with no gene match: 17. The CDR3: CASSEGASGRLVEQYF. CDR3 nucleotide sequence: TGTGCCAGCTCCGAGGGGGCTAGCGGGAGACTGGTCGAGCAGTACTTC. Together with reference TRBV19 and TRBJ2-7, the CDR3 gives the full variable domain: DGGITQSPKYLFRKEGQNVTLSCEQNLNHDAMYWYRQDPGQGLRLIYYSQIVNDFQKGDIAEGYSVSREKKESFPLTVTSAQKNPTAFYLCASSEGASGRLVEQYFGPGTRLTVT.

DNA for the CDR3: TGCAGTGCTAGGGTGCGTACTGAAGCTTTCTTT. This gives the protein CSARVRTEAFF. The chain couples TRBV20-1 to TRBJ1-1; D is unresolved. Germline assignment: CDR1 DFQATT and CDR2 SNEGSKA (reference sequence). V was trimmed by 3 bases and J by 5 bases, leaving 7 bases between them. The CDR3 covers 11 residues.

J is TRBJ2-7 and V is TRBV6-6; D might be TRBD1 (5 bases). Trimming took off 6 bases at V and 0 bases at J, with 12 bases between the two ends. Germline CDR1 and CDR2: MNHNY and SVGAGI (reference sequence). The CDR3 spans 14 residues. The DNA of the CDR3 is TGTGCCAGCAGACGGACAAGGGGCTCCTACGAGCAGTACTTC. Its translation is CASRRTRGSYEQYF.

The chain carries TRBV30 and TRBJ2-3; TRBD2 matches at 12 bases. Germline V CDR1 and CDR2: GTSNPN, SVGIG (reference sequence). V shed 1 base and J 0 bases; nucleotides not matched to a gene: 2. This CDR3 comprises 16 residues. CDR3 sequence reads: CAWSAGTSGSTDTQYF. CDR3 DNA sequence: TGTGCCTGGAGTGCCGGGACTAGCGGGAGCACAGATACGCAGTATTTT.

The rearrangement links TRBV10-2 to TRBJ1-2, with 7 bases aligning to TRBD1. V lost 3 bases, J lost 4 bases, and 5 bases stayed unmatched. Germline CDR1 WSHSY, CDR2 SAAADI. CDR3 length equals 14 residues. The chain's CDR3 is CASSDPGQIYGYTF. CDR3 coding DNA: TGCGCCAGCAGTGATCCGGGACAGATCTATGGCTACACCTTC.

The V call is TRBV4-3, the J call TRBJ2-7; a weak D match, TRBD2 (5 bases). Trimming removed 0 bases at V and 7 bases at J, with 10 bases between. Per the germline V gene, CDR1 is LGHNA and CDR2 is YSLEER. The CDR3 runs 13 residues. For the CDR3, the DNA is TGCGCCAGCAGCCAAGAATCGGGGTGGGAGCAGTACTTC. Amino acids: CASSQESGWEQYF.

The chain recombines TRBV6-1 with TRBJ1-1, with D maybe TRBD1 (5 bases). The CDR3 runs 12 residues. The germline V gene has CDR1 MNHNS and CDR2 SASEGT. Trimming removed 6 bases from V and 7 bases from J, with 12 bases in between. The CDR3, as DNA: TGTGCCAGCAGGGACACCGAATATGAAGCTTTCTTT. Residues: CASRDTEYEAFF.

The rearrangement uses TRBV5-6 and TRBJ2-7; D possibly corresponds to TRBD1 (6 bases). V lost 4 bases and J 4 bases, leaving 12 bases between the germline ends. The CDR3 has 13 residues. Germline CDR1 SGHDT, CDR2 YYEEEE. DNA for the CDR3: TGTGCCAGCAGCGGGAACAGGGAGTACGAGCAGTACTTC. It codes for CASSGNREYEQYF.

The chain couples TRBV28 to TRBJ1-2; 7 bases agree with TRBD1. Germline trimming cut 6 bases from V and 4 bases from J; bases unmatched to any gene: 5. The CDR3 is 13 residues long. Germline CDR1 is MDHEN and CDR2 is SYDVKM. CDR3 sequence: CASRYPGGYGYTF. As DNA, the CDR3 is TGTGCCAGCAGGTATCCAGGGGGCTATGGCTACACCTTC.

V usage is TRBV27 and J usage is TRBJ1-4, with a weak D call TRBD1 (5 bases). The CDR3 sequence is 13 residues long. Per the germline V gene, CDR1 is MNHEY and CDR2 is SMNVEV (reference sequence). With 5 bases removed from V and 7 bases from J, the gap between germline ends came to 11 bases. For the CDR3, the DNA is TGTGCCAGCAGTCCTGGGACGGGTGAAAAACTGTTTTTT. Protein: CASSPGTGEKLFF.

This chain links TRBV9 with TRBJ1-1, with no clear D. Germline-derived CDR1 and CDR2 are SGDLS and YYNGEE. The CDR3 runs 13 residues. V was cut by 0 bases and J by 1 base, with 4 bases left in between. CDR3 residues: CASSVDQNTEAFF. The CDR3 region has the DNA TGTGCCAGCAGCGTAGACCAGAACACTGAAGCTTTCTTT. Full variable domain (outside the CDR3, taken from reference TRBV9 and TRBJ1-1): DSGVTQTPKHLITATGQRVTLRCSPRSGDLSVYWYQQSLDQGLQFLIQYYNGEERAKGNILERFSAQQFPDLHSELNLSSLELGDSALYFCASSVDQNTEAFFGQGTRLTVV.